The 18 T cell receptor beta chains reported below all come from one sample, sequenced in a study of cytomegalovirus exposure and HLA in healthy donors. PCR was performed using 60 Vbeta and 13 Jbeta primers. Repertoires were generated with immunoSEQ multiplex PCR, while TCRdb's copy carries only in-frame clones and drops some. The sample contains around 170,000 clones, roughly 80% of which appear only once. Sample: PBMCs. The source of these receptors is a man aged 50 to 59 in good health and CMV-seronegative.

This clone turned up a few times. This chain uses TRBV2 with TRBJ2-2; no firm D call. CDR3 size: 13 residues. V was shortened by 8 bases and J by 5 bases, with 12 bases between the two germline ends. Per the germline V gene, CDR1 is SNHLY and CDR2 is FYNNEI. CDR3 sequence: CASGSLYTGELFF. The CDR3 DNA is TGTGCCAGCGGTTCGCTCTATACCGGGGAGCTGTTTTTT.

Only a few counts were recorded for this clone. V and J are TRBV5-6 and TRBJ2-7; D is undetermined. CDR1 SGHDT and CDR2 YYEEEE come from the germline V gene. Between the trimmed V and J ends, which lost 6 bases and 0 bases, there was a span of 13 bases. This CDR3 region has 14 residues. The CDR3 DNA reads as TGTGCCAGCAAGATACTCGATAGCTCCTACGAGCAGTACTTC. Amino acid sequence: CASKILDSSYEQYF.

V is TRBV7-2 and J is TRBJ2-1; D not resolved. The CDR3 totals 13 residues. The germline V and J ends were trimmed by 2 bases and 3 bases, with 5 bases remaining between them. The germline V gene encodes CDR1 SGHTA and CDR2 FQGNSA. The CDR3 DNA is TGTGCCAGCAGCTTATTCAGCTACAATGAGCAGTTCTTC. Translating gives CASSLFSYNEQFF.

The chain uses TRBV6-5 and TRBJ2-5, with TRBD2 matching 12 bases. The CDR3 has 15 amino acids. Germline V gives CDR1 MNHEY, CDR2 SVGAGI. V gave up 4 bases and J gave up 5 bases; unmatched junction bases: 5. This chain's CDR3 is CASSFPGTSGETQYF. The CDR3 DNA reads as TGTGCCAGCAGTTTCCCCGGGACTAGCGGGGAGACCCAGTACTTC.

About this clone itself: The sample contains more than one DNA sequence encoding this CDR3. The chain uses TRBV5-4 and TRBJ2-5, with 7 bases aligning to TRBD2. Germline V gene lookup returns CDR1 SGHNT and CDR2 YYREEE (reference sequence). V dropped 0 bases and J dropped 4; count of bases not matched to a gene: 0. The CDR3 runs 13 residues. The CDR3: CASSLAGGETQYF. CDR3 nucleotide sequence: TGTGCCAGCAGCTTGGCGGGGGGAGAGACCCAGTACTTC.

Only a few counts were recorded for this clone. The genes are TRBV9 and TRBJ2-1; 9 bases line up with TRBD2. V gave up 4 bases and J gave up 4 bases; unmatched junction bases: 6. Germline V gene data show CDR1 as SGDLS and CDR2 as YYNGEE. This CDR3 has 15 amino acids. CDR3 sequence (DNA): TGTGCCAGCAGCATAACTAGCGGGCAGTACAATGAGCAGTTCTTC. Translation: CASSITSGQYNEQFF.

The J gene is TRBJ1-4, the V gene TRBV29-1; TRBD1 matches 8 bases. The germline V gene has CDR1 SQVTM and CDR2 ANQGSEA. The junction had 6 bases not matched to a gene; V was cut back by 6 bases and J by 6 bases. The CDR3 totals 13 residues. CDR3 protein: CSVLGQGDEKLFF. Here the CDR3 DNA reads TGCAGCGTGCTAGGACAGGGAGATGAAAAACTGTTTTTT.

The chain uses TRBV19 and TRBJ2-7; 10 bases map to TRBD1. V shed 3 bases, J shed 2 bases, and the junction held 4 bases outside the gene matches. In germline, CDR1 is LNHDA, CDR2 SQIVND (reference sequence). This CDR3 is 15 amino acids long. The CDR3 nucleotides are TGTGCCAGTAGTATGGCGGGGACAGGGGCCTACGAGCAGTACTTC. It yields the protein CASSMAGTGAYEQYF.

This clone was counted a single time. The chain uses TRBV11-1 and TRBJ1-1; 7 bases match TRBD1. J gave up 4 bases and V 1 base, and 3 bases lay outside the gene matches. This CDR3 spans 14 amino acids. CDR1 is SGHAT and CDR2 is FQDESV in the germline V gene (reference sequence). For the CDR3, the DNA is TGTGCCAGCAGCTTAGAGGCAGGGGGCACTGAAGCTTTCTTT. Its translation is CASSLEAGGTEAFF.

In nucleotides, the CDR3 is TGTGCCAGCAGCTTGGGACTGGCGAACACCGGGGAGCTGTTTTTT. Translated: CASSLGLANTGELFF. The chain links TRBV7-3 to TRBJ2-2, with a tentative D call TRBD2 (6 bases). Germline CDR1 is SGHTA and CDR2 is FQGTGA. V lost 3 bases to trimming and J lost 0 bases, with 8 bases between them. The CDR3 loop spans 15 amino acids.

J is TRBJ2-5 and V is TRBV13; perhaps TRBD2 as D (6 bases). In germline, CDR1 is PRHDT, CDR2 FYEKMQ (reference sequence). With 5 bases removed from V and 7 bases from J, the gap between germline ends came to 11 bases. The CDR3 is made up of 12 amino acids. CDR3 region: CASSPLGGTQYF. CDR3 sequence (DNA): TGTGCCAGCAGCCCCCTGGGGGGGACCCAGTACTTC. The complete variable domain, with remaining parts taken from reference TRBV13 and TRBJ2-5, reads AAGVIQSPRHLIKEKRETATLKCYPIPRHDTVYWYQQGPGQDPQFLISFYEKMQSDKGSIPDRFSAQQFSDYHSELNMSSLELGDSALYFCASSPLGGTQYFGPGTRLLVL.

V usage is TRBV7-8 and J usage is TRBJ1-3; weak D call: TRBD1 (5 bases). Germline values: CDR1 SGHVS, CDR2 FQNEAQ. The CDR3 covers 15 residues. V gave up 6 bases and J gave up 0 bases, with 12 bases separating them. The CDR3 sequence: CASRETGFSGNTIYF. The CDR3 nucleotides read TGTGCCAGCAGGGAAACAGGCTTCTCTGGAAACACCATATATTTT. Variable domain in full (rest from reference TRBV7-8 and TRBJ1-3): GAGVSQSPRYKVAKRGQDVALRCDPISGHVSLFWYQQALGQGPEFLTYFQNEAQLDKSGLPSDRFFAERPEGSVSTLKIQRTQQEDSAVYLCASRETGFSGNTIYFGEGSWLTVV.

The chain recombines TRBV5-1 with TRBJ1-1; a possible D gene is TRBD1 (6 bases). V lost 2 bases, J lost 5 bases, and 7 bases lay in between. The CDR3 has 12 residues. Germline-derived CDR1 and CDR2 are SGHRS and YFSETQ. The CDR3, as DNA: TGCGCCAGCAGCTTACAGGGTACTGAAGCTTTCTTT. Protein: CASSLQGTEAFF.

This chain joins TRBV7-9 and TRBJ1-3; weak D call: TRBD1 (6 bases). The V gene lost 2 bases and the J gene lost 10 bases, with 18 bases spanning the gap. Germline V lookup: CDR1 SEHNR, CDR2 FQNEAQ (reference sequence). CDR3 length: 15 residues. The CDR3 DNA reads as TGTGCCAGCAGCTTAAACAGGGCGGGCTCGAAGACCATATATTTT. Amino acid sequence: CASSLNRAGSKTIYF.

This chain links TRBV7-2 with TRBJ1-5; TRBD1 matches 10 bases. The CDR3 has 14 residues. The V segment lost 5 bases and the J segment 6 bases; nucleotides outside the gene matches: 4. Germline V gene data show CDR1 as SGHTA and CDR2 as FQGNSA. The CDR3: CASSRTGGSQPQHF. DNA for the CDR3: TGTGCCAGCAGCCGGACAGGGGGGAGTCAGCCCCAGCATTTT.

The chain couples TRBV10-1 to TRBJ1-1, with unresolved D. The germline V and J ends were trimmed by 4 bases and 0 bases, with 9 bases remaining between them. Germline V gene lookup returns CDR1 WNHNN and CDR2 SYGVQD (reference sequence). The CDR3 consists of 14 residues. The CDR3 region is CASSVNRMNTEAFF. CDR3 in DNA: TGCGCCAGCAGTGTAAACAGAATGAACACTGAAGCTTTCTTT.

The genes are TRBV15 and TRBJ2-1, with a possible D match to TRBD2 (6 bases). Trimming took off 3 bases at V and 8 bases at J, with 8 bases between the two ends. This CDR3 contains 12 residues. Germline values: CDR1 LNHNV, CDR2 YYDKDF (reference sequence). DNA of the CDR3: TGTGCCACCAGCAGGGAGGGCGATGAGCAGTTCTTC. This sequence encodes CATSREGDEQFF.

The CDR3 DNA reads as TGTGCCAGCAGCCTGGACAATTACGAGCAGTACTTC. This codes for CASSLDNYEQYF. This chain connects TRBV14 to TRBJ2-7, with D perhaps TRBD1 (5 bases). This CDR3 contains 12 residues. Looked up from germline, CDR1 is SGHDN and CDR2 is FVKESK. Trimming shortened V by 4 bases and J by 4 bases, and 8 bases separated the two germline ends.